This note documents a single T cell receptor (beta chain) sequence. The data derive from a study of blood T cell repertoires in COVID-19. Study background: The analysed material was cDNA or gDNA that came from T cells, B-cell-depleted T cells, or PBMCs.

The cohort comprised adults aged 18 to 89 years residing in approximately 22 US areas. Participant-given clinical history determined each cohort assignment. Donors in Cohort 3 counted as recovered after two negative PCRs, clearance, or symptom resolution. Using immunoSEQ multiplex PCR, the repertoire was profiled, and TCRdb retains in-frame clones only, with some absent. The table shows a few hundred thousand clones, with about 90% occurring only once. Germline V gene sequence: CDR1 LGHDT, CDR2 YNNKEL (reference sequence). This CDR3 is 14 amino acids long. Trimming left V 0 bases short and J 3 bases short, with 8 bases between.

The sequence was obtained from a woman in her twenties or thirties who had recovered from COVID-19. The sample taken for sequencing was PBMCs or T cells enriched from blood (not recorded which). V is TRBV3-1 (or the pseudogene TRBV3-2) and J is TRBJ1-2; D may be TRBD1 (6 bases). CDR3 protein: CASSQDQGYYGYTF. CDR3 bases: TGTGCCAGCAGCCAAGATCAGGGGTACTATGGCTACACCTTC.